Shown below are 24 T cell receptor beta chains from a single sample sequenced in a study of blood T cell repertoires in COVID-19. Here immunoSEQ multiplex PCR was the method, and the copy in TCRdb shows in-frame clones only, minus some. The data show 200,000 to 250,000 clones, around 83% seen once. The sample taken for sequencing was PBMCs or T cells enriched from blood (not recorded which). The receptor set was obtained from a woman between 40 and 50 years old with acute COVID-19.

The chain uses TRBV29-1 and TRBJ2-4; possibly TRBD2 for D (5 bases). Trimming took off 6 bases at V and 6 bases at J, with 27 bases between the two ends. The V gene's germline CDR1 is SQVTM and CDR2 ANQGSEA. The length of the CDR3 is 17 residues. This chain's CDR3 is CSVAINFLPGRSNIQYF. CDR3 coding DNA: TGCAGCGTCGCAATAAACTTTTTACCGGGAAGATCAAACATTCAGTACTTC.

The chain joins TRBV7-6 to TRBJ2-1; D is perhaps TRBD2 (6 bases). Germline assignment: CDR1 SGHVS and CDR2 FNYEAQ. Deletions cut 5 bases from V and 5 bases from J, with 19 bases between. The CDR3 loop spans 16 amino acids. The CDR3 DNA sequence: TGTGCCAGCAGCCCCGACCCGGGACTTCTGAACAATGAGCAGTTCTTC. It yields the protein CASSPDPGLLNNEQFF.

This clone was observed a few times. V and J are TRBV29-1 and TRBJ1-2, with D unclear. The V and J ends lost 3 bases and 7 bases respectively, with 15 bases between them. This CDR3 contains 13 residues. Germline lookup yields CDR1 SQVTM and CDR2 ANQGSEA. The chain's CDR3 is CSVDPSDTSGYTF. Written as DNA, the CDR3 is TGCAGCGTTGACCCCTCCGATACGAGTGGCTACACCTTC.

The V call is TRBV7-9, the J call TRBJ1-1; perhaps TRBD1 as D (5 bases). CDR3 length: 12 amino acids. Germline assignment: CDR1 SEHNR and CDR2 FQNEAQ (reference sequence). V shed 4 bases and J shed 5 bases, with 8 bases lying between them. The CDR3 sequence: CASSSAGTEAFF. The DNA of the CDR3 is TGTGCCAGCAGCTCCGCAGGGACTGAAGCTTTCTTT.

This clone was counted a few times. The V and J genes are TRBV20-1 and TRBJ2-7, with 9 positions matching TRBD1. Germline-derived CDR1 and CDR2 are DFQATT and SNEGSKA (reference sequence). After removal of 3 bases from V and 4 bases from J, the junction contained 16 bases not matched to a gene. CDR3 size: 17 residues. CDR3 coding DNA: TGCAGTGCTAGTGGAACAGGGGGCTGGGTCTCCTTATACGAGCAGTACTTC. Residues: CSASGTGGWVSLYEQYF.

This chain uses TRBV20-1 with TRBJ1-2; maybe TRBD1 (6 bases). The ends were cut back, 6 bases at V and 11 bases at J, with 13 bases in the middle. CDR3 length equals 10 residues. The germline V gene has CDR1 DFQATT and CDR2 SNEGSKA (reference sequence). CDR3 in amino acids: CSAWTVEYTF. The DNA of the CDR3 is TGCAGTGCCTGGACAGTTGAGTACACCTTC.

Only a few counts were recorded for this clone. The chain couples TRBV5-4 to TRBJ1-3, with TRBD1 matching over 10 bases. The ends lost 4 bases at V and 0 bases at J; junction bases unmatched: 4. CDR3 size: 16 residues. Germline values: CDR1 SGHNT, CDR2 YYREEE (reference sequence). In DNA, the CDR3 is TGTGCCAGCAGCGTCCGGACAGGGGGCTCTGGAAACACCATATATTTT. Amino acid sequence: CASSVRTGGSGNTIYF.

For the CDR3, the DNA is TGTGCCAGTAGTATTGGGGGGGGCTACAATGAGCAGTTCTTC. Its translation: CASSIGGGYNEQFF. The rearrangement uses TRBV19 and TRBJ2-1; 7 bases agree with TRBD2. The CDR3 runs 14 residues. V trimming: 3 bases; J trimming: 3 bases; junction bases outside the gene matches: 2. The germline V gene encodes CDR1 LNHDA and CDR2 SQIVND (reference sequence).

The chain uses TRBV5-6 and TRBJ1-5; D unresolved. The CDR3 has 13 amino acids. The germline V gene has CDR1 SGHDT and CDR2 YYEEEE. V lost 4 bases and J 8 bases, leaving 13 bases between the germline ends. This chain's CDR3 is CASSGTDGEPQHF. The CDR3 nucleotides are TGTGCCAGCAGCGGTACGGACGGGGAGCCCCAGCATTTT.

This chain links TRBV7-9 with TRBJ2-2; 8 bases line up with TRBD1. Germline-derived CDR1 and CDR2 are SEHNR and FQNEAQ (reference sequence). V lost 11 bases and J lost 1; bases outside the gene matches: 9. The CDR3 runs to 15 residues. In nucleotides, the CDR3 is TGTGCCGGTCGACAGGGGAGTGGGAACACCGGGGAGCTGTTTTTT. Its protein product is CAGRQGSGNTGELFF. The full variable domain, with the rest looked up from reference TRBV7-9 and TRBJ2-2, is DTGVSQNPRHKITKRGQNVTFRCDPISEHNRLYWYRQTLGQGPEFLTYFQNEAQLEKSRLLSDRFSAERPKGSFSTLEIQRTEQGDSAMYLCAGRQGSGNTGELFFGEGSRLTVL.

This clone was observed once. The chain joins TRBV10-1 to TRBJ2-1, with D perhaps TRBD2 (6 bases). V lost 10 bases and J 7 bases, leaving 17 bases between the germline ends. Germline values: CDR1 WNHNN, CDR2 SYGVQD (reference sequence). This CDR3 contains 13 residues. The CDR3 bases are TGCGCCACCGAGGACGGGAGTATGAATGAGCAGTTCTTC. Translation gives CATEDGSMNEQFF.

V gene TRBV19 combines with J gene TRBJ2-5; the D gene is possibly TRBD1 (5 bases). Trimming stripped 6 bases from V and 4 bases from J, with 15 bases between. The germline V gene encodes CDR1 LNHDA and CDR2 SQIVND (reference sequence). The CDR3 is made up of 14 amino acids. The chain's CDR3 is CASSRKNRLETQYF. Written as DNA, the CDR3 is TGTGCCAGTAGCCGTAAAAACAGGTTAGAGACCCAGTACTTC. Filled out from reference TRBV19 and TRBJ2-5, the complete variable domain reads DGGITQSPKYLFRKEGQNVTLSCEQNLNHDAMYWYRQDPGQGLRLIYYSQIVNDFQKGDIAEGYSVSREKKESFPLTVTSAQKNPTAFYLCASSRKNRLETQYFGPGTRLLVL.

This chain joins TRBV7-9 and TRBJ1-6; 12 bases agree with TRBD1. This CDR3 contains 15 residues. J gave up 8 bases and V 5 bases, and 4 bases lay outside the gene matches. Germline CDR1 and CDR2: SEHNR and FQNEAQ (reference sequence). The CDR3 nucleotides read TGTGCCAGCAGCGCGGGACAGGGGGCTTATTCACCCCTCCACTTT. This encodes CASSAGQGAYSPLHF.

The CDR3 coding sequence is TGTGCCAGCAGCTCGGGACAGGGGGCCTACGAGCAGTACTTC. It is translated as CASSSGQGAYEQYF. V gene TRBV5-5 combines with J gene TRBJ2-7, with 11 bases aligning to TRBD1. The CDR3 loop spans 14 amino acids. Germline CDR1 is SGHKS and CDR2 is YYEKEE (reference sequence). Unmatched junction bases numbered 1, after V lost 3 bases and J lost 2 bases.

This clone was found once. This chain links TRBV3-1 (or the pseudogene TRBV3-2) with TRBJ2-3; TRBD2 is a possible D gene (6 bases). Per the germline V gene, CDR1 is LGHDT and CDR2 is YNNKEL (reference sequence). CDR3 length: 14 residues. V gave up 5 bases and J gave up 8 bases, with 17 bases separating them. CDR3 region: CASSGTTSFGTQYF. The CDR3, as DNA: TGTGCCAGCAGCGGAACGACTAGTTTCGGTACGCAGTATTTT.

The rearrangement joins TRBV6-5 to TRBJ2-7, with 7 bases aligning to TRBD1. The junction had 8 bases not matched to a gene; V was cut back by 1 base and J by 5 bases. Germline V gene lookup returns CDR1 MNHEY and CDR2 SVGAGI. The CDR3 is 15 residues long. CDR3 protein: CASSYYPGQPNEQYF. CDR3 bases: TGTGCCAGCAGTTACTATCCGGGACAGCCGAACGAGCAGTACTTC.

The rearrangement links TRBV18 to TRBJ1-1; D perhaps matches TRBD1 (6 bases). Germline CDR1 and CDR2: KGHSH and LQKENI. The CDR3 is 18 residues long. The V gene lost 3 bases and the J gene lost 2 bases, with 22 bases spanning the gap. The CDR3 DNA sequence: TGTGCCAGCTCACCGACCTTACAGGGTGTCAAACCTAACACTGAAGCTTTCTTT. It codes for CASSPTLQGVKPNTEAFF.

This clone was detected only a few times. The chain joins TRBV27 to TRBJ2-2; 15 bases are a match to TRBD2. Losses at the gene ends were 7 bases for V and 3 bases for J; bases not matched to a gene: 9. The CDR3 is 18 residues long. Per the germline V gene, CDR1 is MNHEY and CDR2 is SMNVEV (reference sequence). CDR3 nucleotides: TGTGCCAGCAAACCAGGACTAGCGGGGGGGCCCGACACCGGGGAGCTGTTTTTT. Translating it yields CASKPGLAGGPDTGELFF.

The chain couples TRBV5-1 to TRBJ2-1; 10 nucleotides align to TRBD2. The CDR3 is 14 amino acids. The V gene's germline CDR1 is SGHRS and CDR2 YFSETQ. Germline trimming cut 2 bases from V and 7 bases from J; bases unmatched to any gene: 3. As DNA, the CDR3 is TGCGCCAGCAGCTTCCGGACTAGCGGTAATGAGCAGTTCTTC. Protein product: CASSFRTSGNEQFF. Complete variable domain (other parts from reference TRBV5-1 and TRBJ2-1): KAGVTQTPRYLIKTRGQQVTLSCSPISGHRSVSWYQQTPGQGLQFLFEYFSETQRNKGNFPGRFSGRQFSNSRSEMNVSTLELGDSALYLCASSFRTSGNEQFFGPGTRLTVL.

The chain is built from TRBV2 and TRBJ1-6, with D tentatively TRBD1 (5 bases). Between the trimmed V and J ends, which lost 7 bases and 5 bases, there was a span of 12 bases. The CDR3 sequence is 14 residues long. The germline V gene encodes CDR1 SNHLY and CDR2 FYNNEI. The chain's CDR3 is CASKTDSNNSPLHF. The DNA of the CDR3 is TGTGCCAGCAAAACCGACAGTAATAATTCACCCCTCCACTTT. The entire variable domain, with the rest obtained from reference TRBV2 and TRBJ1-6, is as follows: EPEVTQTPSHQVTQMGQEVILRCVPISNHLYFYWYRQILGQKVEFLVSFYNNEISEKSEIFDDQFSVERPDGSNFTLKIRSTKLEDSAMYFCASKTDSNNSPLHFGNGTRLTVT.

A single count supports this clone. This chain uses TRBV18 with TRBJ2-7; 9 nucleotides align to TRBD1. Germline loops: CDR1 KGHSH, CDR2 LQKENI. CDR3 length: 14 residues. After removal of 5 bases from V and 6 bases from J, the junction contained 8 bases not matched to a gene. The CDR3: CASSNRGHSGEQYF. CDR3 nucleotides: TGTGCCAGCTCAAACAGGGGGCATTCCGGCGAGCAGTACTTC. Full variable domain (missing parts from reference TRBV18 and TRBJ2-7): NAGVMQNPRHLVRRRGQEARLRCSPMKGHSHVYWYRQLPEEGLKFMVYLQKENIIDESGMPKERFSAEFPKEGPSILRIQQVVRGDSAAYFCASSNRGHSGEQYFGPGTRLTVT.

The chain carries TRBV7-6 and TRBJ2-7; 7 bases match TRBD2. CDR3 length equals 12 residues. From germline, CDR1 is SGHVS and CDR2 FNYEAQ. After removal of 7 bases from V and 3 bases from J, the junction contained 3 bases not matched to a gene. Here the CDR3 DNA reads TGTGCCAGCACCGCTAGCGGCTACGAGCAGTACTTC. Translated, it gives CASTASGYEQYF.

J is TRBJ1-1 and V is TRBV11-2; no clear D gene. CDR1 and CDR2 (germline): SGHAT, FQNNGV. The length of the CDR3 is 15 residues. The V end lost 0 bases, the J end lost 5 bases, and 13 bases lay between the germline ends. The CDR3 is CASSLDPLLGTEAFF. The CDR3 nucleotides are TGTGCCAGCAGCTTAGATCCTCTCCTAGGAACTGAAGCTTTCTTT.

The chain couples TRBV19 to TRBJ1-1; 11 bases are shared with TRBD1. Trimming removed 7 bases from V and 5 bases from J; junction bases left unmatched: 12. The CDR3 extends over 16 amino acids. Per the germline V gene, CDR1 is LNHDA and CDR2 is SQIVND (reference sequence). The CDR3 is CASNDGQGARGTEAFF. The CDR3 DNA reads TGTGCCAGTAATGACGGACAGGGGGCTCGGGGGACTGAAGCTTTCTTT.